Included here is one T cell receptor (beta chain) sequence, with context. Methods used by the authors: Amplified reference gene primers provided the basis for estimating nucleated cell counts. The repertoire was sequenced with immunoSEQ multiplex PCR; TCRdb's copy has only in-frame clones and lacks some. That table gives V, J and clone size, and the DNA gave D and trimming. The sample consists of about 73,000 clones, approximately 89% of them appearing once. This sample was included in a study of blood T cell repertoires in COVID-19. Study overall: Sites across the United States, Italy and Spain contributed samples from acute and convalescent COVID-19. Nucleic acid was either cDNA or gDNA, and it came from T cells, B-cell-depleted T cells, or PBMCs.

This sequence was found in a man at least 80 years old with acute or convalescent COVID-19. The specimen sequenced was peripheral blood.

CDR3 in DNA: TGTGCTAGTGGCCAAGAAGGGGGTACTGAAGCTTTCTTT. Translation: CASGQEGGTEAFF. The chain links TRBV12-5 to TRBJ1-1; the D gene is possibly TRBD1 (6 bases). Germline V lookup: CDR1 LGHNT, CDR2 FRNRAP. CDR3 size: 13 residues. V lost 6 bases to trimming and J lost 5 bases, with 13 bases between them.